This T cell receptor beta chain is drawn from a study of control samples from healthy donors and cancer patients. V trimming: 5 bases; J trimming: 2 bases; junction bases outside the gene matches: 6. This CDR3 spans 15 amino acids. The germline V gene has CDR1 GTSNPN and CDR2 SVGIG (reference sequence). Profiling relied on immunoSEQ multiplex PCR, and the TCRdb table lists in-frame clones only, not all of them. The sample has approximately 94,000 clones; less than 90% are singletons. J is TRBJ1-5 and V is TRBV30; TRBD1 aligns across 10 bases. Material: blood. The sequence was collected from a woman in her forties or fifties in good health. The chain's CDR3 is CAWGQGTGGNQPQHF. CDR3 in DNA: TGTGCCTGGGGACAAGGGACAGGGGGCAATCAGCCCCAGCATTTT.